These 16 T cell receptor beta chains were all obtained from the same sample, sequenced in a study of T cell responses to AZD1222 COVID-19 vaccine. The method was immunoSEQ multiplex PCR; TCRdb's version includes in-frame clones alone and lacks a portion of them. The table includes approximately 100,000 clones, about 89% detected once. Material: peripheral blood, obtained on day 0 of AZD1222 vaccination. The receptor source for this set is an adult in good health.

The chain has TRBV27 and TRBJ1-2; the match to TRBD1 covers 7 bases. Germline V CDR1 and CDR2: MNHEY, SMNVEV (reference sequence). V shed 5 bases, J shed 6 bases, and the junction held 3 bases outside the gene matches. The CDR3 is 12 amino acids. As DNA, the CDR3 is TGTGCCAGCAGTAGACAGGGTCATGGCTACACCTTC. This encodes CASSRQGHGYTF.

This sequence joins TRBV9 and TRBJ1-3, with TRBD1 as a possible D gene (5 bases). In germline, CDR1 is SGDLS, CDR2 YYNGEE. Trimming left V 4 bases short and J 2 bases short, with 10 bases between. The CDR3 runs to 14 residues. CDR3 nucleotides: TGTGCCAGCAGCCTCGGGACGCCTGGAAACACCATATATTTT. It is translated as CASSLGTPGNTIYF.

The chain is built from TRBV30 and TRBJ1-6, with D tentatively TRBD1 (6 bases). Germline assignment: CDR1 GTSNPN and CDR2 SVGIG (reference sequence). The CDR3 extends over 13 amino acids. V was shortened by 4 bases and J by 7 bases, with 11 bases between the two germline ends. CDR3 region: CAWIKQGNSPLHF. For the CDR3, the DNA is TGTGCCTGGATAAAACAGGGCAATTCACCCCTCCACTTT.

The rearrangement uses TRBV9 and TRBJ1-1; the D gene is possibly TRBD1 (6 bases). Germline V gives CDR1 SGDLS, CDR2 YYNGEE. CDR3 length: 17 residues. Trimming shortened V by 0 bases and J by 3 bases, and 18 bases separated the two germline ends. CDR3 sequence: CASSVGPLGAGYTEAFF. In nucleotides, the CDR3 is TGTGCCAGCAGCGTAGGCCCTTTGGGGGCTGGCTACACTGAAGCTTTCTTT.

The chain employs TRBV30 and TRBJ1-2, with 7 bases that match TRBD1. The CDR3 contains 17 residues. From germline, CDR1 is GTSNPN and CDR2 SVGIG (reference sequence). The J segment lost 4 bases and the V segment lost 1 base, leaving 15 bases of the junction unmatched. CDR3 coding DNA: TGTGCCTGGAGTGGGGGGGAGGGGGCGGAATATTCCTATGGCTACACCTTC. It yields the protein CAWSGGEGAEYSYGYTF.

The chain uses TRBV13 and TRBJ2-2, with TRBD2 matching over 8 bases. CDR1 is PRHDT, CDR2 FYEKMQ, per germline (reference sequence). The CDR3 is made up of 16 amino acids. V lost 2 bases, J lost 7 bases, and 9 bases stayed unmatched. This CDR3 is CASSLSNVAGLGELFF. The CDR3, as DNA: TGTGCCAGCAGCTTATCGAACGTAGCGGGGCTCGGGGAGCTGTTTTTT.

The chain uses TRBV27 and TRBJ2-1; D not certain. The CDR3 covers 14 residues. Trimming left V 7 bases short and J 3 bases short, with 13 bases between. Germline-derived CDR1 and CDR2 are MNHEY and SMNVEV (reference sequence). CDR3: CASTQMVGYNEQFF. DNA for the CDR3: TGTGCCAGCACCCAAATGGTTGGCTACAATGAGCAGTTCTTC.

V gene TRBV28 combines with J gene TRBJ1-5; 11 bases line up with TRBD1. V trimming: 6 bases; J trimming: 7 bases; junction bases outside the gene matches: 8. Germline assignment: CDR1 MDHEN and CDR2 SYDVKM. The CDR3 extends over 15 amino acids. The CDR3 coding sequence is TGTGCCAGCAGCCCCGGGACAGGGGGTTACCAGCCCCAGCATTTT. Translating gives CASSPGTGGYQPQHF.

The CDR3 spells CASSRDRRTTLNTEAFF. The CDR3 bases are TGTGCCAGCAGTAGGGACAGACGAACGACGTTGAACACTGAAGCTTTCTTT. V gene TRBV5-6 combines with J gene TRBJ1-1; 7 bases align to TRBD1. Germline-derived CDR1 and CDR2 are SGHDT and YYEEEE. The ends lost 5 bases at V and 0 bases at J; junction bases unmatched: 13. The CDR3 totals 17 residues.

This clone occurred a few times. V usage is TRBV7-9 and J usage is TRBJ2-7, with D maybe TRBD2 (7 bases). Trimming took 1 base from V and 7 from J, leaving 14 bases between them. The V gene's germline CDR1 is SEHNR and CDR2 FQNEAQ (reference sequence). The CDR3 contains 14 residues. CDR3 sequence reads: CASSLGTARGEQYF. DNA for the CDR3: TGTGCCAGCAGCTTAGGGACAGCGCGGGGGGAGCAGTACTTC.

The V gene is TRBV28, the J gene TRBJ1-2, with D maybe TRBD1 (6 bases). The CDR3 loop spans 13 amino acids. From germline, CDR1 is MDHEN and CDR2 SYDVKM. The V end was cut by 10 bases, the J end by 0 bases, with 12 bases between. The CDR3 DNA follows: TGTGCCACAACTGACAGGACTAACTATGGCTACACCTTC. As protein: CATTDRTNYGYTF.

This clone was seen a few times. The rearrangement links TRBV7-9 to TRBJ1-1; possibly TRBD1 for D (5 bases). This CDR3 is built from 12 residues. CDR1 and CDR2 from the germline V gene are SEHNR and FQNEAQ (reference sequence). Deletions cut 6 bases from V and 8 bases from J, with 13 bases between. CDR3 nucleotide sequence: TGTGCCAGCAGGGGGCTCGACTCCGAAGCTTTCTTT. Encoded protein: CASRGLDSEAFF.

The gene calls are TRBV20-1 and TRBJ2-3; no reliable D call. The germline gives CDR1 DFQATT, CDR2 SNEGSKA (reference sequence). The CDR3 runs 12 residues. V gave up 3 bases and J gave up 4 bases, with 8 bases separating them. Here the CDR3 reads CSASSKADTQYF. The CDR3 DNA follows: TGCAGTGCTAGTTCTAAGGCAGATACGCAGTATTTT.

The J gene is TRBJ2-7, the V gene TRBV28, with 7 bases fitting TRBD1. Germline CDR1 reads MDHEN; CDR2 reads SYDVKM. This CDR3 is 16 amino acids long. V was pared by 6 bases and J by 2 bases, with 13 bases of the junction left unmatched. Written as DNA, the CDR3 is TGTGCCAGCAGCCGAAACCCGGGACAGCTTCCCTACGAGCAGTACTTC. It encodes CASSRNPGQLPYEQYF.

V is TRBV7-3 and J is TRBJ2-7, with 12 nucleotides matching TRBD1. The V gene end was trimmed by 4 bases and the J gene end by 7 bases; junction bases not matched to a gene: 2. Germline lookup yields CDR1 SGHTA and CDR2 FQGTGA. The CDR3 spans 13 residues. The chain's CDR3 is CASSWDRGQEQYF. The CDR3 DNA is TGTGCCAGCAGCTGGGACAGGGGGCAGGAGCAGTACTTC. The whole variable domain, remainder taken from reference TRBV7-3 and TRBJ2-7, is GAGVSQTPSNKVTEKGKYVELRCDPISGHTALYWYRQSLGQGPEFLIYFQGTGAADDSGLPNDRFFAVRPEGSVSTLKIQRTERGDSAVYLCASSWDRGQEQYFGPGTRLTVT.

This rearrangement joins TRBV19 to TRBJ1-1; TRBD1 matches 7 bases. V was pared by 4 bases and J by 4 bases, with 3 bases of the junction left unmatched. The CDR3 is 13 residues long. Germline V CDR1 and CDR2: LNHDA, SQIVND (reference sequence). The CDR3 nucleotides are TGTGCCAGTAGTACGACAGGGAGCACTGAAGCTTTCTTT. Translating gives CASSTTGSTEAFF.